The source of this T cell receptor (beta chain) is a study of CD8+CD57+ T cells in acquired aplastic anemia. As for the study in general: Yields of DNA that came from sorted CD4+ and CD8+ cells averaged roughly 3 ug. Study results and caveats: No significant difference in CD8+ Simpson's diversity was found between patients and controls. Sharing between patients and controls was observed for twenty-nine CD8+ CDR3 sequences.

Previously, flow cytometry had revealed CD8+CD57+ cell expansion in the patients chosen for sequencing. Patients were untreated when blood was sampled. This clonotype was seen a single time. Its target is unknown. A read error may produce the germline difference seen at one junction end. Genomic DNA was employed as the template in profiling TCR beta VDJ and CDR3. TCRdb re-derived calls from the reads in MiXCR, one entry per CDR3 protein. The table has 310,000 or so distinct CDR3 sequences, 45% to 65% seen once. The CDR3 covers 14 residues. Germline CDR1 is SGHDT and CDR2 is YYEEEE. Sequencing used sorted CD4+, CD8+, or CD8+CD57+ T cells (not recorded which) from PBMCs. The rearrangement links TRBV5-6 to TRBJ1-6; 7 nucleotides match TRBD1. The source is a human donor with aplastic anemia. Written as DNA, the CDR3 is TGTGCCGGCAGCTTAAGGGGGCAAGGTTCACCCCTCCACTTT. It encodes CAGSLRGQGSPLHF. The whole variable domain, filled in from reference TRBV5-6 and TRBJ1-6, reads DAGVTQSPTHLIKTRGQQVTLRCSPKSGHDTVSWYQQALGQGPQFIFQYYEEEERQRGNFPDRFSGHQFPNYSSELNVNALLLGDSALYLCAGSLRGQGSPLHFGNGTRLTVT.